These 24 T cell receptor beta chains originate from one sample sequenced in a study of blood T cell repertoires in COVID-19. The repertoire was sequenced with immunoSEQ multiplex PCR; TCRdb's copy has only in-frame clones and lacks some. This table has 200,000 to 250,000 clones, approximately 86% appearing once. Sample: peripheral blood. These TCRs come from a woman at least 80 years old with active or convalescent COVID-19.

The chain recombines TRBV5-1 with TRBJ1-3; no clear D gene. With 0 bases removed from V and 0 bases from J, the gap between germline ends came to 10 bases. The germline CDR1 and CDR2 sequences are SGHRS and YFSETQ. This CDR3 comprises 16 residues. DNA of the CDR3: TGCGCCAGCAGCTTGGTGGGAGACCCCTCTGGAAACACCATATATTTT. Translation: CASSLVGDPSGNTIYF.

The chain has TRBV5-4 and TRBJ1-4; 8 positions agree with TRBD1. Trimming cost V 4 bases and J 8 bases; bases outside gene matches: 10. Germline CDR1 reads SGHNT; CDR2 reads YYREEE (reference sequence). The CDR3 contains 15 residues. The CDR3 loop is CASSQGTGGLEKLFF. DNA for the CDR3: TGTGCCAGCAGCCAAGGAACAGGGGGATTGGAAAAACTGTTTTTT.

V gene TRBV28 combines with J gene TRBJ2-7; TRBD2 aligns across 11 bases. The CDR3 spans 14 residues. Germline lookup yields CDR1 MDHEN and CDR2 SYDVKM. The J segment lost 3 bases and the V segment lost 6 bases, leaving 4 bases of the junction unmatched. CDR3 amino acids: CASRPTSGGYEQYF. The CDR3 DNA reads TGTGCCAGCAGACCTACTAGCGGGGGCTACGAGCAGTACTTC.

V is TRBV28 and J is TRBJ1-4; D perhaps matches TRBD1 (5 bases). The germline CDR1 and CDR2 sequences are MDHEN and SYDVKM. The CDR3 is made up of 17 amino acids. The V end was cut by 2 bases, the J end by 7 bases, with 20 bases between. The chain's CDR3 is CASSLQVQAMRSEKLFF. Written as DNA, the CDR3 is TGTGCCAGCAGTTTACAAGTACAGGCTATGAGGAGTGAAAAACTGTTTTTT.

This clone appeared a few times. The gene calls are TRBV7-9 and TRBJ1-1; 8 nucleotides align to TRBD1. Germline V gene sequence: CDR1 SEHNR, CDR2 FQNEAQ (reference sequence). With 5 bases clipped from V and 7 bases from J, the junction kept 9 bases outside the gene matches. This CDR3 comprises 14 residues. The chain's CDR3 is CASSVGTGGSEAFF. CDR3 sequence (DNA): TGTGCCAGCAGCGTGGGGACAGGAGGTAGTGAAGCTTTCTTT.

The chain links TRBV11-2 to TRBJ2-7, with D tentatively TRBD2 (6 bases). V gave up 4 bases and J gave up 0 bases, with 13 bases separating them. The CDR3 length is 15 residues. The germline gives CDR1 SGHAT, CDR2 FQNNGV. This chain's CDR3 is CASSSGTASSYEQYF. The CDR3 DNA reads as TGTGCCAGCAGCTCCGGGACTGCTAGCTCCTACGAGCAGTACTTC.

The chain is built from TRBV2 and TRBJ1-5; 12 bases align to TRBD1. CDR1 and CDR2 (germline): SNHLY, FYNNEI. After removal of 6 bases from V and 2 bases from J, the junction contained 2 bases not matched to a gene. The length of the CDR3 is 15 residues. The CDR3 DNA follows: TGTGCCAGCAGGGGACAGGGGGCGGGCAATCAGCCCCAGCATTTT. Translated: CASRGQGAGNQPQHF.

This clone has only one observation. The chain carries TRBV7-9 and TRBJ1-6, with TRBD1 as a possible D gene (6 bases). V gave up 6 bases and J gave up 10 bases, with 22 bases separating them. The CDR3 is made up of 16 amino acids. CDR1 is SEHNR and CDR2 is FQNEAQ in the germline V gene (reference sequence). The CDR3 nucleotides read TGTGCCAGCAGACCCAACCGGGACACCAGGAACTCACCCCTCCACTTT. Translating gives CASRPNRDTRNSPLHF. Variable domain in full (rest from reference TRBV7-9 and TRBJ1-6): DTGVSQNPRHKITKRGQNVTFRCDPISEHNRLYWYRQTLGQGPEFLTYFQNEAQLEKSRLLSDRFSAERPKGSFSTLEIQRTEQGDSAMYLCASRPNRDTRNSPLHFGNGTRLTVT.

The chain carries TRBV28 and TRBJ1-3; TRBD1 might be the D (5 bases). The CDR3 extends over 15 amino acids. The germline CDR1 and CDR2 sequences are MDHEN and SYDVKM. The CDR3 DNA sequence: TGTGCGGCTAGAACCACAGACAGAACTGGAAACACCATATATTTT. Its translation is CAARTTDRTGNTIYF.

CDR3 sequence reads: CASSFQGTGQPQHF. In nucleotides, the CDR3 is TGTGCCAGCAGTTTCCAGGGTACGGGTCAGCCCCAGCATTTT. The rearrangement joins TRBV27 to TRBJ1-5; a weak D match, TRBD1 (5 bases). Per the germline V gene, CDR1 is MNHEY and CDR2 is SMNVEV (reference sequence). CDR3 length equals 14 residues. Trimming stripped 3 bases from V and 6 bases from J, with 12 bases between.

The chain carries TRBV29-1 and TRBJ2-5; tentative D call: TRBD1 (5 bases). Germline V lookup: CDR1 SQVTM, CDR2 ANQGSEA. The CDR3 extends over 12 amino acids. V lost 4 bases and J 0 bases, leaving 6 bases between the germline ends. The CDR3 region is CSVGQYQETQYF. As DNA, the CDR3 is TGCAGCGTTGGACAGTACCAAGAGACCCAGTACTTC.

This clone was observed a handful of times. The chain carries TRBV5-6 and TRBJ2-2; D possibly corresponds to TRBD2 (6 bases). Trimming shortened V by 4 bases and J by 7 bases, and 17 bases separated the two germline ends. In germline, CDR1 is SGHDT, CDR2 YYEEEE. CDR3 length: 15 residues. CDR3 region: CASSPTRTTGGELFF. CDR3 DNA: TGTGCCAGCAGCCCGACTAGGACTACGGGCGGGGAGCTGTTTTTT.

J is TRBJ2-7 and V is TRBV5-1, with 7 bases fitting TRBD1. Germline CDR1 is SGHRS and CDR2 is YFSETQ. V was pared by 5 bases and J by 0 bases, with 20 bases of the junction left unmatched. CDR3 length: 19 amino acids. The CDR3 is CASRSGGFLSGSNSYEQYF. The CDR3 DNA reads as TGCGCCAGCAGGTCAGGGGGATTCCTCTCTGGTTCCAACTCCTACGAGCAGTACTTC. The variable domain in full, with the rest retrieved from reference TRBV5-1 and TRBJ2-7, is KAGVTQTPRYLIKTRGQQVTLSCSPISGHRSVSWYQQTPGQGLQFLFEYFSETQRNKGNFPGRFSGRQFSNSRSEMNVSTLELGDSALYLCASRSGGFLSGSNSYEQYFGPGTRLTVT.

The CDR3 loop reads CASSVRGRVYGYTF. In DNA form, the CDR3 reads TGTGCCAGTAGTGTCAGGGGGCGAGTCTATGGCTACACCTTC. V is TRBV19 and J is TRBJ1-2; 8 bases line up with TRBD1. Germline V gives CDR1 LNHDA, CDR2 SQIVND (reference sequence). J gave up 4 bases and V 5 bases, and 6 bases lay outside the gene matches. The CDR3 is 14 amino acids.

The chain uses TRBV11-2 and TRBJ1-2; D is uncertain. Germline V gives CDR1 SGHAT, CDR2 FQNNGV. Trimming removed 4 bases from V and 2 bases from J, with 14 bases in between. The CDR3 has 15 residues. The CDR3 DNA follows: TGTGCCAGCAGCTCCCAACGTCAGCGCAACTATGGCTACACCTTC. Translation: CASSSQRQRNYGYTF.

This sequence joins TRBV11-3 and TRBJ2-1, with 12 bases aligning to TRBD2. Germline values: CDR1 SGHNT, CDR2 YENEEA. The J segment lost 7 bases and the V segment lost 5 bases, leaving 3 bases of the junction unmatched. The CDR3 runs to 14 residues. CDR3 nucleotides: TGTGCCAGCAGCACCGGACTAGCGGGAAATGAGCAGTTCTTC. It yields the protein CASSTGLAGNEQFF. Full variable domain (rest looked up from reference TRBV11-3 and TRBJ2-1): EAGVVQSPRYKIIEKKQPVAFWCNPISGHNTLYWYLQNLGQGPELLIRYENEEAVDDSQLPKDRFSAERLKGVDSTLKIQPAELGDSAVYLCASSTGLAGNEQFFGPGTRLTVL.

V usage is TRBV2 and J usage is TRBJ1-2, with TRBD1 matching over 8 bases. Germline loops: CDR1 SNHLY, CDR2 FYNNEI. The CDR3 length is 13 residues. J was trimmed by 2 bases and V by 6 bases; bases with no gene match: 2. The CDR3 DNA reads as TGTGCCAGCAGCCGGACAGGGAACTATGGCTACACCTTC. It encodes CASSRTGNYGYTF. Together with reference TRBV2 and TRBJ1-2, the CDR3 gives the full variable domain: EPEVTQTPSHQVTQMGQEVILRCVPISNHLYFYWYRQILGQKVEFLVSFYNNEISEKSEIFDDQFSVERPDGSNFTLKIRSTKLEDSAMYFCASSRTGNYGYTFGSGTRLTVV.

The rearrangement links TRBV9 to TRBJ2-3; TRBD2 aligns across 7 bases. J gave up 0 bases and V 2 bases, and 9 bases lay outside the gene matches. Germline values: CDR1 SGDLS, CDR2 YYNGEE. The CDR3 spans 17 residues. CDR3 DNA sequence: TGTGCCAGCAGCGTCACCCAGACTAGCACAAGCACAGATACGCAGTATTTT. Translation gives CASSVTQTSTSTDTQYF.

Details on this clone: An end of the junction differs from the germline gene, which may be a read error. The rearrangement uses TRBV6-6 and TRBJ1-5, with 8 bases identical to TRBD1. The CDR3 is made up of 12 amino acids. Germline V gene lookup returns CDR1 MNHNY and CDR2 SVGAGI (reference sequence). This CDR3 reads CASSPTRQGRDF. CDR3 DNA: TGTGCCAGCAGCCCAACTCGACAGGGGAGGGATTTT.

The rearrangement uses TRBV19 and TRBJ1-5, with TRBD1 identical over 9 bases. Germline loops: CDR1 LNHDA, CDR2 SQIVND (reference sequence). The junction had 8 bases not matched to a gene; V was cut back by 2 bases and J by 9 bases. This CDR3 is built from 15 residues. For the CDR3, the DNA is TGTGCCAGTAGTATAAGCGGGACAGGGAGAACGCCCCAGCATTTT. Its translation is CASSISGTGRTPQHF. The complete variable domain, with remaining parts taken from reference TRBV19 and TRBJ1-5, reads DGGITQSPKYLFRKEGQNVTLSCEQNLNHDAMYWYRQDPGQGLRLIYYSQIVNDFQKGDIAEGYSVSREKKESFPLTVTSAQKNPTAFYLCASSISGTGRTPQHFGDGTRLSIL.

This clone was picked up a small number of times. This rearrangement joins TRBV7-6 to TRBJ1-1; a weak D match, TRBD1 (5 bases). V lost 2 bases and J 1 base, leaving 14 bases between the germline ends. The CDR3 spans 16 residues. CDR1 and CDR2 (germline): SGHVS, FNYEAQ. Written as DNA, the CDR3 is TGTGCCAGCAGCTTACGGGGGGGTCGAGGGAACACTGAAGCTTTCTTT. This gives the protein CASSLRGGRGNTEAFF.

This sequence joins TRBV28 and TRBJ2-1; no reliable D call. Germline-derived CDR1 and CDR2 are MDHEN and SYDVKM. V gave up 4 bases and J gave up 3 bases, with 16 bases separating them. This CDR3 is 16 amino acids long. The CDR3 DNA sequence: TGTGCCAGCAGTTCCGTTTCGGCGGCGAACTACAATGAGCAGTTCTTC. This sequence encodes CASSSVSAANYNEQFF.

The chain couples TRBV19 to TRBJ1-1, with TRBD1 identical over 8 bases. V was clipped by 4 bases and J by 1 base; unmatched bases: 8. Germline CDR1 is LNHDA and CDR2 is SQIVND (reference sequence). The CDR3 loop spans 16 amino acids. In DNA form, the CDR3 reads TGTGCCAGTAGTAGATGGACAGGGTTGAGGAACACTGAAGCTTTCTTT. Its protein is CASSRWTGLRNTEAFF.

This clone has only a few counts. The rearrangement links TRBV6-4 to TRBJ2-1; the D gene is possibly TRBD1 (6 bases). The CDR3 extends over 15 amino acids. Trimming shortened V by 4 bases and J by 6 bases, and 16 bases separated the two germline ends. The germline V gene has CDR1 MRHNA and CDR2 SNTAGT. The chain's CDR3 is CASSAQGTLPNEQFF. CDR3 nucleotides: TGTGCCAGCAGTGCCCAGGGGACACTCCCCAATGAGCAGTTCTTC.